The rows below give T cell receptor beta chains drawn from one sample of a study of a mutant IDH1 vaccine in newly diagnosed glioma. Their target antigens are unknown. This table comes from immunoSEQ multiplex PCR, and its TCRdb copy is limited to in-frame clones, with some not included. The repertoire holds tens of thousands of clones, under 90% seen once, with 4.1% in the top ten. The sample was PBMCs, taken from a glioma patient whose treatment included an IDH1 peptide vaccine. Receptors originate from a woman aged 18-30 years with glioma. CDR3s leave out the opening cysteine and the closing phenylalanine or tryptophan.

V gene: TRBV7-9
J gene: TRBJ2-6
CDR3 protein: ASSSTKAGFYSGANVLT

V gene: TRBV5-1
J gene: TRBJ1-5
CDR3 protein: ASSLVGNQPQH

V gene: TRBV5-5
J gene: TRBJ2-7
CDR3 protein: ASSDWTLYEQY

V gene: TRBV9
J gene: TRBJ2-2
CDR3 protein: ASRRPLAGGDTEELF

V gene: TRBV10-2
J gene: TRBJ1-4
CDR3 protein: ASSDPRRSQGEKLF

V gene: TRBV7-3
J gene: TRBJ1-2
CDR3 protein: ASSLSPGQGDYGYT

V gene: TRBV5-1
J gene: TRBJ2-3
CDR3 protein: ASSAQQGGLTHTQY

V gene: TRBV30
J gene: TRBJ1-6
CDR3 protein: AWSLPQGAPLH

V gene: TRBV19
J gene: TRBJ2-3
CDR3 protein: ASQMGQGYTDTQY

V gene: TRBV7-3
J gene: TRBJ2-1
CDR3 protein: ASSPHWSSYNEQF

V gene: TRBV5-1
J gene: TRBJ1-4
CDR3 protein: ASSWGTGFATNEKLF

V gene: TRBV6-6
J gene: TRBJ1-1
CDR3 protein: AIGQFGTEAF

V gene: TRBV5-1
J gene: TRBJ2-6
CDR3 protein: ASSRGLSSGANVLT

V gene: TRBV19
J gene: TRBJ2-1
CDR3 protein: ASSIGTSGFNEQF

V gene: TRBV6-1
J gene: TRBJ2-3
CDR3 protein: ASTADYTDTQY

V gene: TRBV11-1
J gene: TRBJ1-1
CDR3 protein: ASSFSAPRGTEAF

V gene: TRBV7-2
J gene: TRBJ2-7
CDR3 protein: ASSLADRDYEQY

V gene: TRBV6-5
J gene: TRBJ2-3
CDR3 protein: ASMPSTPDTQY

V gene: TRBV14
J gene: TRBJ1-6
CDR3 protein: ASSQGSNSPLH

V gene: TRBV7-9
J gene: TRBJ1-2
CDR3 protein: ASSTTGGYYGYT

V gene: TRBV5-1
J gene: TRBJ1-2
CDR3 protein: ASSLDVGTYGYT

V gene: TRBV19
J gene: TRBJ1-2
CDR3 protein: ASKIPAGRGALNYGYT

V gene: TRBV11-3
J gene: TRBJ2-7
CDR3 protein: ASSLDGVLEQY

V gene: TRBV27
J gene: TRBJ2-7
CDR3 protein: ASSPLRLRGEQY

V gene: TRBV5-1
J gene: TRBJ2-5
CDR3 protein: ASSLTGYKETQY

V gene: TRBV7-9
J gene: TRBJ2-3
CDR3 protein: ASSPRGGRGVTNTDTQY

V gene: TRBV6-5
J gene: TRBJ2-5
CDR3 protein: ASSYGSARETQY

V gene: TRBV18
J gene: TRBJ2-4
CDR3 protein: ASSPLPLSQGGRTKNIQY

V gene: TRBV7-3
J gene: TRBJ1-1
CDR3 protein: ASSLSRGSTEAF

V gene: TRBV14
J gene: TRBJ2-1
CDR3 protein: ASSRSSYNEQF

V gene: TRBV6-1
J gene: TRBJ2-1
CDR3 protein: ASSVAGSGNEQF

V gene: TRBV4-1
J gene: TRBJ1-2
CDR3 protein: ASSHRTENYGYT

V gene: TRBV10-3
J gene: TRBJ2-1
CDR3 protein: AIRASGVSRSNEQF

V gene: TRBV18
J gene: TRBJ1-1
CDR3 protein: ASSPPSGVRSTEAF

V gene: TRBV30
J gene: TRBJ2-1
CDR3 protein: AWRGVWDEQF

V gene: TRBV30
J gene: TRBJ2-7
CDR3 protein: AWSDSYEQY

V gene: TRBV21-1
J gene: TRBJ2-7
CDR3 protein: ASSKKGQDYEQY

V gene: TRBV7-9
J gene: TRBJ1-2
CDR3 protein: ASTFMSGDGYT

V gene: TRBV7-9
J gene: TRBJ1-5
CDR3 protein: ASSLGQLNQPQH

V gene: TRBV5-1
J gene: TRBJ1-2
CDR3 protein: ASSSRQGDGYT

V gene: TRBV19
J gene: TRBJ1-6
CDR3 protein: ASSVAGTVNSPLH

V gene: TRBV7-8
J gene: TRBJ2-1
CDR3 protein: ASSLKGTSGRRLNEQF

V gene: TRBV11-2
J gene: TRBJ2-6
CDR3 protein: ASSLRGQRFSGANVLT

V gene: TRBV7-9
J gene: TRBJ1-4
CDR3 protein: ASSGMAEGLGREKLF

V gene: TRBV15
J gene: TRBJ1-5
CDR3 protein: ATSGRRNQPQH

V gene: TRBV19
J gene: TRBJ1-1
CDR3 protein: ASSTLSGTTEAF

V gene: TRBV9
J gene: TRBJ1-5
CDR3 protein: ASSVGTGGSNQPQH

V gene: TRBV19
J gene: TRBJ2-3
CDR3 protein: ASSPRQATDTQY

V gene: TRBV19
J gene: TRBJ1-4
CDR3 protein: ASSVGGRATNEKLF

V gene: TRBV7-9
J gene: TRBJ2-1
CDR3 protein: ASSSIGVVGYNEQF

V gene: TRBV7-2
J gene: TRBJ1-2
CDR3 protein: ASSPTDRYGYT

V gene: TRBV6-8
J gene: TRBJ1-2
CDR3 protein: ASSSGRGYT

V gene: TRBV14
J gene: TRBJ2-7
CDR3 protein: ASSPLAGGREQY

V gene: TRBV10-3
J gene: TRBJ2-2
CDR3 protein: AIRPGLAGGPGELF

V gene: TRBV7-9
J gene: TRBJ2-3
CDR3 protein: ASSFRAGVDVGTDTQY

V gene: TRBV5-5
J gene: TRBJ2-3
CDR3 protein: ASSLLATSTDTQY

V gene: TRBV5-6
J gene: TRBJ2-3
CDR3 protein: ASSLGEGGVDTQY

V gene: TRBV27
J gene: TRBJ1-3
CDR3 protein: ASSLSSGSSGNTIY

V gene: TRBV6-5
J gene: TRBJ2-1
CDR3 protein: ASSYGLAGGLQF